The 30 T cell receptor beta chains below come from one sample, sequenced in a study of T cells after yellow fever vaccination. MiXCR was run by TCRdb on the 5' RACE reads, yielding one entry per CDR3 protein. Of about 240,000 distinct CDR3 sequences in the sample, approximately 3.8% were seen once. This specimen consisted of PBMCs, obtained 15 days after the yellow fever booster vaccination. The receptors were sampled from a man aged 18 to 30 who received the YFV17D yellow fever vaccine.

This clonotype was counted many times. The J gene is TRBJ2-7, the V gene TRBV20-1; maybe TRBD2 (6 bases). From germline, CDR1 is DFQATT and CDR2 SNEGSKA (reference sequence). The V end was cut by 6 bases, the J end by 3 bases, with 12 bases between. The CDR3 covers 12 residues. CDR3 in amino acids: CSARSGLYEQYV. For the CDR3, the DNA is TGCAGTGCCCGAAGCGGGCTCTACGAGCAGTACGTC.

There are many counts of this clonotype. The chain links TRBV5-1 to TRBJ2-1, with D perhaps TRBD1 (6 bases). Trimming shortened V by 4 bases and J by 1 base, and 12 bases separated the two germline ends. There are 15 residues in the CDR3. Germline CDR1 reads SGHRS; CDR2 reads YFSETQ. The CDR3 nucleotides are TGCGCCAGCAGCCTGACAGGCCCTTCCTACAATGAGCAGTTCTTC. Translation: CASSLTGPSYNEQFF.

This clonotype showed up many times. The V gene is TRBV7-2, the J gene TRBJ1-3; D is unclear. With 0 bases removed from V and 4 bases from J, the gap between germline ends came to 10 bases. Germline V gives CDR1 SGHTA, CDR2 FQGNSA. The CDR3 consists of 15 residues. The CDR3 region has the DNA TGTGCCAGCAGCTTAGCGTCTGTATCAGGAAACACCATATATTTT. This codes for CASSLASVSGNTIYF.

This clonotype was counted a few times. The CDR3 region is CASSRLEGVGEQYF. CDR3 coding DNA: TGTGCCAGCAGCCGCCTAGAGGGCGTGGGAGAGCAGTACTTC. This chain uses TRBV7-2 with TRBJ2-7; possibly TRBD2 for D (5 bases). This CDR3 is 14 amino acids long. CDR1 is SGHTA and CDR2 is FQGNSA in the germline V gene. V lost 5 bases and J lost 7, with 18 bases in between.

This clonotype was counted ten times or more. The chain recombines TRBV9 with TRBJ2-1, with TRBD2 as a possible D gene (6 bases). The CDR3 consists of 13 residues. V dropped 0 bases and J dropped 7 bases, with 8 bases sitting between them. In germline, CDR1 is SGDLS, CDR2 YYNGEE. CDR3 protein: CASSVGGGNEQFF. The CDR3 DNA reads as TGTGCCAGCAGCGTAGGTGGGGGGAATGAGCAGTTCTTC.

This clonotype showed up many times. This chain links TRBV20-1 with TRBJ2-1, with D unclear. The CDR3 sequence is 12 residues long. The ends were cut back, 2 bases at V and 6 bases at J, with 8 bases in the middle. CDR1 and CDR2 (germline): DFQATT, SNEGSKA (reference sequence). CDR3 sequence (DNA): TGCAGTGCTAGAAGGACCTCCAATGAGCAGTTCTTC. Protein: CSARRTSNEQFF.

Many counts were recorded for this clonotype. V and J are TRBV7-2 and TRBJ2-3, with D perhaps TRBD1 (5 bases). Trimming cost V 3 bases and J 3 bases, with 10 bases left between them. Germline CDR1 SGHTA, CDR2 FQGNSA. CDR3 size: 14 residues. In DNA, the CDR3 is TGTGCCAGCAGCTTCATAGCAGGGACAGATACGCAGTATTTT. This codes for CASSFIAGTDTQYF.

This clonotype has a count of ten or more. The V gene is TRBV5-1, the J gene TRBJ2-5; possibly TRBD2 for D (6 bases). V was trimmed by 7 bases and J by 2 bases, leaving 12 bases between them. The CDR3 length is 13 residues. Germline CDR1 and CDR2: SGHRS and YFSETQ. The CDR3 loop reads CASYGTPQETQYF. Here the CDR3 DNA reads TGCGCCAGCTACGGGACTCCTCAAGAGACCCAGTACTTC.

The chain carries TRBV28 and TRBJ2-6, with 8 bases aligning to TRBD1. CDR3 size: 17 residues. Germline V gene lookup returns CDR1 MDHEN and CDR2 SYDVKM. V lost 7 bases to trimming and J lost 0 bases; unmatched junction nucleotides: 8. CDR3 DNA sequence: TGTGCCAGCAAGTCGTGGACAGGGTACTCTGGGGCCAACGTCCTGACTTTC. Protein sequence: CASKSWTGYSGANVLTF.

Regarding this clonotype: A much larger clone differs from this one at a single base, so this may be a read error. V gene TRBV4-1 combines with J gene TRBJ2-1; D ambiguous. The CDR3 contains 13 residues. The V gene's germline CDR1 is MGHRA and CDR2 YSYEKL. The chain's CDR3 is CASSLELYIEQFF. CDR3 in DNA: TGCGCCAGCAGCCTGGAGTTGTACATTGAGCAGTTCTTC.

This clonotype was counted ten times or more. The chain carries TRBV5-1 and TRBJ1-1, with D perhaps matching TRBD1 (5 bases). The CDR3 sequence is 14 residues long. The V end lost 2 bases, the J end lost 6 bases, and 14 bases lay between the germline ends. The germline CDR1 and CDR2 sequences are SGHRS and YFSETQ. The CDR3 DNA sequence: TGCGCCAGCAGCTTCGAGGGGCTTCGGGCTGAAGCTTTCTTT. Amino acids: CASSFEGLRAEAFF.

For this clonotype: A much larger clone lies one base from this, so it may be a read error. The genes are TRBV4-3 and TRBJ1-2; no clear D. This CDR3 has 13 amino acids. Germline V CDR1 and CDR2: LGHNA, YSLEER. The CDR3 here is CDSSLGSNYGYTF. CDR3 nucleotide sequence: TGCGACAGCAGCCTAGGTTCCAACTATGGCTACACCTTC.

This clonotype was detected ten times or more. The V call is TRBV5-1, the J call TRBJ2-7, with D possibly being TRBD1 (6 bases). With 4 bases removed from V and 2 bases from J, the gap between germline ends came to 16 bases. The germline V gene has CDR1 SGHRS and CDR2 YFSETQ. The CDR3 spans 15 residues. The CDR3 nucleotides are TGCGCCAGCAGCACCGGTAGGGGGATGGCCTACGAGCAGTACGTC. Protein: CASSTGRGMAYEQYV.

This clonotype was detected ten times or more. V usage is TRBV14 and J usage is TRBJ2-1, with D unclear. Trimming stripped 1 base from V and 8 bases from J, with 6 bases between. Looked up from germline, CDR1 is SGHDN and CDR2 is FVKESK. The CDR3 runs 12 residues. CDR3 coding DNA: TGTGCCAGCAGCCAAGCCAACTATGAGCAGTTCTTC. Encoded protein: CASSQANYEQFF.

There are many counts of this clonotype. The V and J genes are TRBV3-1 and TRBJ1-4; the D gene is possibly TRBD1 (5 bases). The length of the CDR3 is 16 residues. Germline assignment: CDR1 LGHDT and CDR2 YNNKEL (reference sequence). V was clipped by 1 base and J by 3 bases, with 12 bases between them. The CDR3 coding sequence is TGTGCCAGCAGCCAAGTCCGGCGGGGGGCTAATGAAAAACTGTTTTTT. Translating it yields CASSQVRRGANEKLFF.

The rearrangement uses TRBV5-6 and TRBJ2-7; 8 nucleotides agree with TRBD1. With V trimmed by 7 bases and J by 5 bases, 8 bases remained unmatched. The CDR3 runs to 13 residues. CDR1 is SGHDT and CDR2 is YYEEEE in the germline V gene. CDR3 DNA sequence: TGTGCCAGCTCTCAGGGGGCATGGGACGAGCAGTACGTC. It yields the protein CASSQGAWDEQYV.

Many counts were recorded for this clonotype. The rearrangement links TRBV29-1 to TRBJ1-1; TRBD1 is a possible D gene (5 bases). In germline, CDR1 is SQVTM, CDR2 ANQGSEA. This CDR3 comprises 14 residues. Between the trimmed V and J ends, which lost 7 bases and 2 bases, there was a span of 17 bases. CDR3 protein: CSGEGPGRNTEAFF. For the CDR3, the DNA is TGCAGCGGGGAGGGGCCAGGGCGAAACACTGAAGCTTTCTTT.

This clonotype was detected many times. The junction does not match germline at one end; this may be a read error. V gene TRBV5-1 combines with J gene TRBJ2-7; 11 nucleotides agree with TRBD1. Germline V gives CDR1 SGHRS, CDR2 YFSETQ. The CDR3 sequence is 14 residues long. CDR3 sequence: CASSSGTGGYEQYF. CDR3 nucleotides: TGTGCCAGCAGTTCGGGGACAGGGGGCTACGAGCAGTACTTC. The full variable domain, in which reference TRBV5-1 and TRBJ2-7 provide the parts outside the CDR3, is KAGVTQTPRYLIKTRGQQVTLSCSPISGHRSVSWYQQTPGQGLQFLFEYFSETQRNKGNFPGRFSGRQFSNSRSEMNVSTLELGDSALYLCASSSGTGGYEQYFGPGTRLTVT.

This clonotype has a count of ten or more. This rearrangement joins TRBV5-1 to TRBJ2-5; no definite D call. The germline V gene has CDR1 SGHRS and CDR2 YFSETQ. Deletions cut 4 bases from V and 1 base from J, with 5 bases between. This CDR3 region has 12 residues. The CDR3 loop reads CASSRSQETQYF. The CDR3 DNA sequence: TGCGCCAGCAGCAGGAGCCAAGAGACCCAGTACTTC.

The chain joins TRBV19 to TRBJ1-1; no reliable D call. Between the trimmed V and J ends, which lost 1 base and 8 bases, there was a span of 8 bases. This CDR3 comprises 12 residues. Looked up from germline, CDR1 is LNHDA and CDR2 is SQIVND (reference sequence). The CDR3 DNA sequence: TGTGCCAGTAGTATAGTTCCCTCGGAAGCTTTCTTT. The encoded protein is CASSIVPSEAFF.

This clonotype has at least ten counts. CDR3 amino acids: CASSYDSEGAYEQYF. The CDR3 region has the DNA TGTGCCAGCAGTTACGACAGCGAGGGGGCCTACGAGCAGTACTTC. The chain has TRBV6-5 and TRBJ2-7, with D perhaps matching TRBD1 (6 bases). Germline V gene lookup returns CDR1 MNHEY and CDR2 SVGAGI. V was trimmed by 2 bases and J by 2 bases, leaving 13 bases between them. The CDR3 has 15 amino acids.

The chain's CDR3 is CASSLYGEQTQYF. DNA of the CDR3: TGTGCCAGCAGCTTATACGGCGAGCAGACCCAGTACTTC. V gene TRBV11-2 combines with J gene TRBJ2-5; D unclear. Per germline, CDR1 SGHAT and CDR2 FQNNGV. The CDR3 consists of 13 residues. Trimming cost V 2 bases and J 6 bases, with 10 bases left between them.

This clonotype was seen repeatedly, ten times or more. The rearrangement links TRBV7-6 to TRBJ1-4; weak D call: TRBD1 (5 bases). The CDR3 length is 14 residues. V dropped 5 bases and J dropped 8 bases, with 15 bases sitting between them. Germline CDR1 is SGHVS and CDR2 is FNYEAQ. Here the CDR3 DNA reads TGTGCCAGCAGCCTGGGGGGGAAATACGAAAAACTGTTTTTT. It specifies CASSLGGKYEKLFF.

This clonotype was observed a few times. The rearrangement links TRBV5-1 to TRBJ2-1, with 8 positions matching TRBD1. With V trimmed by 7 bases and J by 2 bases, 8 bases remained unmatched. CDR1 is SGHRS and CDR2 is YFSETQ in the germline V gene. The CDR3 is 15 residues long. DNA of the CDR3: TGCGCCAGCCGGAGGCCAGGGGGCCCCTACAATGAGCAGTTCTTC. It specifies CASRRPGGPYNEQFF.

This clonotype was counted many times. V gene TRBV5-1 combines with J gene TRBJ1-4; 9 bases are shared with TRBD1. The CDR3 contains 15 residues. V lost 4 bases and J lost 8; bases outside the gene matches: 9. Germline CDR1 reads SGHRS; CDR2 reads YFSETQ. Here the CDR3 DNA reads TGCGCCAGCAGCCGGACAGGGGAGGTTGGGGAAAAACTGTTTTTT. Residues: CASSRTGEVGEKLFF.

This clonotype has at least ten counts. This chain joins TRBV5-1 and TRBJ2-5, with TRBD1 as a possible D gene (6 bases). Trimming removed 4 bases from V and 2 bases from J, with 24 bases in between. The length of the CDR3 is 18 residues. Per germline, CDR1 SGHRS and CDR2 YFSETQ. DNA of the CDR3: TGCGCCAGCAGCCAGGGGCCGCTCGATCATTGGGGGCAAGAGACCCAGTACTTC. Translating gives CASSQGPLDHWGQETQYF.

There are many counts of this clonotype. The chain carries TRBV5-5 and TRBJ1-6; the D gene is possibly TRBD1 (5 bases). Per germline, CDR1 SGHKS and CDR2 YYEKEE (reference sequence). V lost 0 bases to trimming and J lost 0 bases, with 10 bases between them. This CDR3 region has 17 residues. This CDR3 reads CASSLGQSSSYNSPLHF. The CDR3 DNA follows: TGTGCCAGCAGCTTGGGACAGTCTAGCTCCTATAATTCACCCCTCCACTTT.

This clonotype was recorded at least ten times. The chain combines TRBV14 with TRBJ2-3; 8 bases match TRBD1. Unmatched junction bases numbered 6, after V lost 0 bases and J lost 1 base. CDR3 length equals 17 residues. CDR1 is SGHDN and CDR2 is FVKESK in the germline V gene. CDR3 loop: CASSQDRQTGGTDTQYF. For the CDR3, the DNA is TGTGCCAGCAGCCAAGATCGTCAGACAGGGGGCACAGATACGCAGTATTTT.

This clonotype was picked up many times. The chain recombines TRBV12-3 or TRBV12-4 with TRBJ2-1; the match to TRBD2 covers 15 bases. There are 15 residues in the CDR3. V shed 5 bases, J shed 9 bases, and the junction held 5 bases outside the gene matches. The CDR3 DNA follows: TGTGCCAGCAGTCCCTGGACTAGCGGGGGGGCTGAGCAGTTCTTC. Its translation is CASSPWTSGGAEQFF.

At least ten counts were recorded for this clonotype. The CDR3 loop reads CASSQELPAGHTLFF. The CDR3 nucleotides read TGTGCCAGCAGCCAAGAACTTCCAGCAGGCCATACGCTGTTTTTT. This chain uses TRBV3-2 with TRBJ2-2. TRBV3-2 is noted as a pseudogene. The CDR3 is 15 amino acids.